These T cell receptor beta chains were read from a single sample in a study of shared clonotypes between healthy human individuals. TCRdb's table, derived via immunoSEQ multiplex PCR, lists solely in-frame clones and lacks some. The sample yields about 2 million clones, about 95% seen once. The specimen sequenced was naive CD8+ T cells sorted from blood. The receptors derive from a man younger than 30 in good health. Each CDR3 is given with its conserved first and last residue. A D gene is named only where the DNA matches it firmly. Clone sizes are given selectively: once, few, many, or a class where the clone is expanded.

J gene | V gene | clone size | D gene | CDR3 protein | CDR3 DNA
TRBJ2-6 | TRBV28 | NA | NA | CASTPSGANVLTF | TGTGCCAGCACCCCCTCTGGGGCCAACGTCCTGACTTTC
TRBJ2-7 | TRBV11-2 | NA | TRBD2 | CASSSGLAGYEQYF | TGTGCCAGCAGCTCGGGACTAGCGGGCTACGAGCAGTACTTC
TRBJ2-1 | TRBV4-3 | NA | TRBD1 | CASSQTLTGESNEQFF | TGCGCCAGCAGCCAAACGCTAACAGGGGAATCAAATGAGCAGTTCTTC
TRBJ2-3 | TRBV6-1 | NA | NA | CASSDAKTEGLDTQYF | TGTGCCAGCAGTGACGCTAAGACCGAAGGGTTGGATACGCAGTATTTT
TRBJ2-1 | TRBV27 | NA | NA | CASSPLGGAYNEQFF | TGTGCCAGCAGCCCCCTAGGGGGAGCCTACAATGAGCAGTTCTTC
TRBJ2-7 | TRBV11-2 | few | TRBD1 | CASSYPGQGAEQYF | TGTGCCAGCAGCTACCCGGGACAGGGAGCCGAGCAGTACTTC
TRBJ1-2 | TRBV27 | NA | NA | CASSLSPRAYGYTF | TGTGCCAGCAGTTTATCCCCCAGGGCTTACGGCTACACCTTC
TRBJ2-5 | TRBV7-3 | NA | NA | CASGRPEEETQYF | TGTGCCAGTGGACGGCCGGAAGAAGAGACCCAGTACTTC
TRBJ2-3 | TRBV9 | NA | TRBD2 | CASAISGTSTDTQYF | TGTGCCAGCGCCATTAGCGGGACGAGCACAGATACGCAGTATTTT
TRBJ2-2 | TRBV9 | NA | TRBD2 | CASSVVSGLDQSGELFF | TGTGCCAGCAGCGTAGTCTCAGGACTAGACCAATCCGGGGAGCTGTTTTTT
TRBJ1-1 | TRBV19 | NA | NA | CASTSTEAFF | TGTGCCAGTACCAGCACTGAAGCTTTCTTT
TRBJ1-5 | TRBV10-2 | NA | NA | CASSAWGLDSNQPQHF | TGCGCCAGCAGTGCATGGGGGCTCGATAGCAATCAGCCCCAGCATTTT
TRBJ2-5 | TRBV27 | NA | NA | CASSFGGGETQYF | TGTGCCAGCAGTTTCGGGGGTGGCGAGACCCAGTACTTC
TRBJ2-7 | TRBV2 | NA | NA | CASSEDRGYSYEQYF | TGTGCCAGCAGTGAAGACCGAGGATACTCCTACGAGCAGTACTTC
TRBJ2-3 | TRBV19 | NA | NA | CASSILGLADRTDTQYF | TGTGCCAGTAGTATATTGGGCCTGGCGGACCGCACAGATACGCAGTATTTT
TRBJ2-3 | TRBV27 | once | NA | CASSRLGADTQYF | TGTGCCAGCAGTAGATTAGGTGCGGATACGCAGTATTTT
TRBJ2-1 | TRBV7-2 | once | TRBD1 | CASSQTGFSNEQFF | TGTGCCAGCAGCCAGACAGGGTTCAGCAATGAGCAGTTCTTC
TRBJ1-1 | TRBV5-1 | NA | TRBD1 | CASSFDRGRITEAFF | TGCGCCAGCAGCTTTGACAGGGGGCGGATAACTGAAGCTTTCTTT
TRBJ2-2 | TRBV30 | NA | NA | CAWSPGNTGELFF | TGTGCCTGGAGCCCCGGGAACACCGGGGAGCTGTTTTTT
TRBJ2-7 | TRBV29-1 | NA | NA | CSVDLGYEQYF | TGCAGCGTTGATTTGGGGTACGAGCAGTACTTC
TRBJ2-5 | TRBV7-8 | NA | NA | CASSLPPIQYEAGETQYF | TGTGCCAGCAGCTTACCCCCAATTCAATACGAGGCTGGAGAGACCCAGTACTTC
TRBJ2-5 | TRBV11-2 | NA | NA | CASSLSAVETQYF | TGTGCCAGCAGCTTAAGTGCTGTGGAGACCCAGTACTTC
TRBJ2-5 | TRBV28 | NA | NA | CASSKSEIAPLLGTQYF | TGTGCCAGCAGTAAAAGCGAAATAGCGCCCCTTTTGGGGACCCAGTACTTC
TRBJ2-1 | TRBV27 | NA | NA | CASSLGQGNEQFF | TGTGCCAGCAGTTTAGGGCAGGGGAATGAGCAGTTCTTC
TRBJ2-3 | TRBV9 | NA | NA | CASSVEGTFTDTQYF | TGTGCCAGCAGCGTAGAGGGGACTTTCACAGATACGCAGTATTTT
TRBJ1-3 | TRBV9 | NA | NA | CASSVVPDTIYF | TGTGCCAGCAGCGTAGTGCCGGACACCATATATTTT
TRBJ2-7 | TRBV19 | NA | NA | CASSMWGYEQYF | TGTGCCAGTAGTATGTGGGGCTACGAGCAGTACTTC
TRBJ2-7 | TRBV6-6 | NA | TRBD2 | CASNLAGSPYEQYF | TGTGCCAGCAATCTAGCGGGTAGCCCCTACGAGCAGTACTTC
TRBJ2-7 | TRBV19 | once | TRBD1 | CASSILGQGAEEQYF | TGTGCCAGTAGTATCCTCGGGCAGGGGGCAGAAGAGCAGTACTTC
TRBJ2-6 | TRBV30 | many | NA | CAWSTLRTRANVLTF | TGTGCCTGGAGTACCCTAAGGACAAGGGCCAACGTCCTGACTTTC
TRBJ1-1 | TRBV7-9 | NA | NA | CASSLLLENTEAFF | TGTGCCAGCAGCTTGCTTCTAGAGAACACTGAAGCTTTCTTT
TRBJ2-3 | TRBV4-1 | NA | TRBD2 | CASSFGTSGADTQYF | TGCGCCAGCAGCTTCGGGACTAGCGGGGCAGATACGCAGTATTTT
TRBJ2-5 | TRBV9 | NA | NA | CASSDGNQETQYF | TGTGCCAGCAGCGACGGAAACCAAGAGACCCAGTACTTC
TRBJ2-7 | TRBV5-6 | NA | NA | CASSLGLAVYEQYF | TGTGCCAGCAGCTTGGGGCTAGCTGTGTACGAGCAGTACTTC
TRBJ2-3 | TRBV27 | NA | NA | CASSTLGPTSTDTQYF | TGTGCCAGCAGTACACTAGGGCCTACTAGCACAGATACGCAGTATTTT